The following is a T cell receptor (beta chain) sequence with its context. Replicate PCRs for sorted subsets used roughly 200 ng DNA; this equaled 30,000 to 35,000 T cell genomes. Here immunoSEQ multiplex PCR was the method, and the copy in TCRdb shows in-frame clones only, minus some. The sample consists of some 2,500,000 clones, about nine tenths of them appearing once. The sample originates from a study of shared clonotypes between healthy human individuals. Looking at the study overall: Serving as donors were two women and a few men, whose ages spanned 18 to 49.

After removal of 2 bases from V and 1 base from J, the junction contained 5 bases not matched to a gene. This CDR3 comprises 15 residues. The germline gives CDR1 SGHNT, CDR2 YYREEE (reference sequence). The source is a young man in good health. Some clones in this sample may be carry-over from other donors' samples. The chain uses TRBV5-4 and TRBJ2-7; 8 positions agree with TRBD1. The sample comprised naive CD4+ T cells from PBMCs. Subset specified: CD45RA+ positively selected. CDR3: CASSFDRGQSYEQYF. For the CDR3, the DNA is TGTGCCAGCAGCTTTGACAGGGGCCAATCCTACGAGCAGTACTTC.